The sequence of this T cell receptor beta chain was determined in a study of shared T cell receptors in the human thymus. Method: immunoSEQ multiplex PCR; TCRdb's copy keeps in-frame clones and lacks some. The table records some 700,000 clones, roughly 85% of them present only once. The CDR3 extends over 17 amino acids. Germline loops: CDR1 SGHDT, CDR2 YYEEEE. Trimming removed 4 bases from V and 2 bases from J; junction bases left unmatched: 10. The data also belong to a second study, concerning human thymus T cells. As that report states: In corrective heart surgery, resections were taken, and these provided the thymus tissue. In unrelated individuals, thymic repertoires overlapped highly, according to related research.

Material for sequencing was thymocytes. The receptor was derived from a girl under three years old with a congenital heart defect. V gene TRBV5-6 combines with J gene TRBJ2-5; 11 bases are shared with TRBD1. CDR3 coding DNA: TGTGCCAGCAGCCCGACGGGGACAGGGGGGGATCAAGAGACCCAGTACTTC. It encodes CASSPTGTGGDQETQYF. The whole variable domain, remainder taken from reference TRBV5-6 and TRBJ2-5, is DAGVTQSPTHLIKTRGQQVTLRCSPKSGHDTVSWYQQALGQGPQFIFQYYEEEERQRGNFPDRFSGHQFPNYSSELNVNALLLGDSALYLCASSPTGTGGDQETQYFGPGTRLLVL.